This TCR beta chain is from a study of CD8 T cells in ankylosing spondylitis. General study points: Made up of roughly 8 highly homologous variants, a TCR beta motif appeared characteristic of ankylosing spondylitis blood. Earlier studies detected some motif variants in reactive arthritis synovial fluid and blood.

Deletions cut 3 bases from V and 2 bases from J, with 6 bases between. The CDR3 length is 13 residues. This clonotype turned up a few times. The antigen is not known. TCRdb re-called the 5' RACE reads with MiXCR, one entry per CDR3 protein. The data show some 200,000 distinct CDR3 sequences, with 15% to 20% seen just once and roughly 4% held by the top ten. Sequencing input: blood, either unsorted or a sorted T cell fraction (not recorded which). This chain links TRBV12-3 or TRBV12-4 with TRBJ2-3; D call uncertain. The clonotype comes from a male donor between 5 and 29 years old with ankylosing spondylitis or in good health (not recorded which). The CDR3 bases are TGTGCCAGCAGTTTGTTCGTCACAGATACGCAGTATTTT. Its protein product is CASSLFVTDTQYF.